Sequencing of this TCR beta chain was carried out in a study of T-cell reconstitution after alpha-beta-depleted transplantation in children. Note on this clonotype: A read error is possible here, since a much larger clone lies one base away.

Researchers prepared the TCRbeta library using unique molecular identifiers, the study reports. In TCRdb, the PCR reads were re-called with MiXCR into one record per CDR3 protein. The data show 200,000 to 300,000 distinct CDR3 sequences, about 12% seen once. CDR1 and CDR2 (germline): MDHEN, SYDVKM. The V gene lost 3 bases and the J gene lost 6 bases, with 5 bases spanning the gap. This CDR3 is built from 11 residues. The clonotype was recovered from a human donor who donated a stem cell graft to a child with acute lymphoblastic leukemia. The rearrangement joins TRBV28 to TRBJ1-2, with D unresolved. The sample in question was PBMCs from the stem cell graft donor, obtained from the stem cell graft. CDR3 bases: TGTGCCAGCAGTTTCAGGAATGGCTACACCTTC. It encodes CASSFRNGYTF.